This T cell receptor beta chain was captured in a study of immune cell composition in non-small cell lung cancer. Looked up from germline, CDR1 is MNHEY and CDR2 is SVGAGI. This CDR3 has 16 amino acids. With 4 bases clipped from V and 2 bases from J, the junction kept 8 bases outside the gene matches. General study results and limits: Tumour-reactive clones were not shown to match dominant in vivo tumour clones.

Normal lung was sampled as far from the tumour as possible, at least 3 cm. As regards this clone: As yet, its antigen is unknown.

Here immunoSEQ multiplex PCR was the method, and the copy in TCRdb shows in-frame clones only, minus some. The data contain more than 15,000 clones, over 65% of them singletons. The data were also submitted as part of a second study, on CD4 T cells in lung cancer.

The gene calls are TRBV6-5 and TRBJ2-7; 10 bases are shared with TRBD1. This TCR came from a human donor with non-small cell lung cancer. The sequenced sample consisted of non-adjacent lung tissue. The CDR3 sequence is CASSLLRQGAPYEQYF. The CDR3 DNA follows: TGTGCCAGCAGTTTACTAAGACAGGGGGCACCCTACGAGCAGTACTTC.